The clone carrying this TCR beta chain showed up just a few times. The data belong to a study of blood T cells in healthy people across ages. The second PCR ran about 6 to 11 cycles with a sample-barcoded 5' primer and J-beta primers. TCRdb re-called the 5' RACE reads with MiXCR, one entry per CDR3 protein. Of some 1.1 million distinct CDR3 sequences in the sample, 35% to 45% are singletons; the top ten hold roughly 14%. The CDR3 sequence is 16 residues long. Trimming removed 5 bases from V and 3 bases from J, with 19 bases in between. Germline CDR1 and CDR2: MNHEY and SVGAGI. The genes are TRBV6-5 and TRBJ1-2; the D is unclear. The source is a man aged 18 to 30 in good health. The sample comprised blood. The CDR3 nucleotides read TGTGCCAGCAGTCGCCGGGCACAGCCTAGAGACTATGGCTACACCTTC. Encoded protein: CASSRRAQPRDYGYTF.